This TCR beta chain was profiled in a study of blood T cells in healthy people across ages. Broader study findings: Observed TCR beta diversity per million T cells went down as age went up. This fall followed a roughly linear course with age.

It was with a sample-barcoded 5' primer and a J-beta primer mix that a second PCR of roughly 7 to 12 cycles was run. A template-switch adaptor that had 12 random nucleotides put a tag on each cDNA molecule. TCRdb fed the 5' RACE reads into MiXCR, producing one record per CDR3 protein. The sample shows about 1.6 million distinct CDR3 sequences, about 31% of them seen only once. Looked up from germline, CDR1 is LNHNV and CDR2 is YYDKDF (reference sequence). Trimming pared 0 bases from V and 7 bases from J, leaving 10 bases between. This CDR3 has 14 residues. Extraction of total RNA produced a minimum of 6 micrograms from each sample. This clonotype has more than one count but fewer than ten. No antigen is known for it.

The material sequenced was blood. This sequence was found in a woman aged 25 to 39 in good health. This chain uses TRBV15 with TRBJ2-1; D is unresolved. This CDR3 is CATSRDVGLNEQFF. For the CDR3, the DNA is TGTGCCACCAGCAGAGATGTGGGATTAAATGAGCAGTTCTTC.